This paragraph covers one T cell receptor beta chain sequence. Its recognized antigen is unknown. No base qualities exist here, and no much larger clone lies one base off it. V and J are trimmed by 2 bases and 1 base, and the gene matches miss 1 base of the junction. Spanning cysteine to phenylalanine, the CDR3 consists of 15 amino acids. Kept here is only the CDR3 DNA, which spans 45 bases and is read in frame from base 1. According to the germline V gene (reference sequence), CDR1 reads LNHDA and CDR2 reads SQIVND. Donors were healthy HIV-negative adults with no recently reported acute infections or vaccinations. Every donor was a Caucasian adult residing in Nashville, Tennessee, USA. In the unsorted samples, 70 million to 90 million PBMCs were counted, and genomic DNA was extracted using the QIAamp DNA Blood Mini kit. After blood collection by leukapheresis, PBMCs were isolated using Ficoll-Histopaque density gradient centrifugation and then cryopreserved in the vapor phase of liquid nitrogen.

TCR CDR3 regions were amplified from genomic DNA by multiplex PCR using the deep immunoSEQ assay. For each cell subset, the extracted genomic DNA was distributed evenly across all wells of several immunoSEQ 96-well plates, and each plate served as one replicate. For unsorted PBMC, 300 ng genomic DNA, equal to 30,000 or so T cell genomes, was loaded into each replicate PCR. Ten immunoSEQ deep assay plates were used to sequence unsorted PBMC genomic DNA. The purified libraries were quantified using a Qubit 3.0 fluorometer, sized with a Bioanalyzer 2100, and then quantified again using the KAPA Library Quantification kit. Each immunoSEQ 96-well plate was sequenced on its own single-read 150-cycle Illumina NextSeq 550 flow cell. Under the source paper's analysis protocol: Because only junctional sequences without quality scores were contained in the immunoSEQ output, filtering matching that applied to full-length reads could not be performed. To assign V/J genes and CDR3, sequences were annotated using PyIR, a Python wrapper for IgBLAST v1.9, with IMGT germline references. Reads were filtered out if the reads had weak V/J assignments (E-value above 1e-6), no CDR3, stop codons, out-of-frame junctions, or ambiguous translated residues. V3J clonotypes were defined as sequences sharing the same inferred V gene, J gene, and CDR3 amino acid sequence. Percentage overlap between repertoires was computed as shared unique clonotypes divided by the size of the smaller repertoire. Three approaches were used to assess repertoire richness: RTK rarefaction, the Chao1 estimator, and Recon v2.1 estimates of unobserved clonotypes. TCRdb mirrors the immuneACCESS table, restricted to in-frame sequences. Some clones are absent from its copies; in checked studies, under half trace to an unresolved V gene, and the reason for the others is unknown. The V and J calls and clone size are taken from that table; D and trimming were inferred from the DNA. Present in this sample are fewer than 650,000 clones, roughly 79% of which were seen just once. The biggest ten clones account for around 11% of the sample.

These data belong to a study of shared clonotypes between healthy human individuals (dated by TCRdb to between 2020 and 2021). Describing the broader study: Two women and three men aged 18 to 49 years were included in the cohort. Libraries were prepared and TCR repertoires were sequenced by different laboratories using diverse techniques, in order to increase sequencing depth and limit assay-specific biases. The study deeply sequenced blood TCR repertoires of five healthy adults to estimate repertoire size and the extent of clonotype sharing between individuals. Per donor, leukapheresis produced somewhere between about 0.8 and 9 billion PBMCs. General study outcomes and caveats: Because the study included only a small number of donors, the genetic and exposure-history diversity represented was limited. Pairwise subsampling led to the expectation that sequencing depth would affect the degree of clonotype sharing among donors. Sampling was restricted to blood, and TCR repertoires in tissue are likely to differ from TCR repertoires in blood.

What was sequenced was PBMCs. The sequence came from a woman in her thirties or forties in good health. Some clones in this sample may be carry-over from other donors' samples. Here the chain combines TRBV19 and TRBJ2-7; 11 bases in the middle match TRBD2. The base sequence is TGTGCCAGTAGTATAAGACTAGCGGGATCCTACGAGCAGTACTTC. It is translated as CASSIRLAGSYEQYF.